This T cell receptor (beta chain) was identified in a study of graft-versus-host responses after intestinal transplantation. Study context: Multivisceral, liver-intestinal, or isolated intestinal grafts were transplanted into recipients. Among the recipients, all got anti-thymocyte globulin induction and then tacrolimus and steroids for two to four years.

Sequencing was performed with immunoSEQ multiplex PCR; in TCRdb, only in-frame clones are kept and a portion is missing. The sample lists around 110,000 clones; 90% were seen once. This clone was recorded only once. As yet, its antigen is unknown. This CDR3 is built from 16 residues. V gave up 1 base and J gave up 6 bases; unmatched junction bases: 10. CDR1 and CDR2 (germline): SGHVS, FQNEAQ. This receptor was identified in a human donor who received an intestinal transplant. The sample in question was unstimulated CD4+ T cells sorted from spleen or lymph node cells, obtained before intestinal transplant. The chain carries TRBV7-8 and TRBJ1-2; 8 positions match TRBD1. This CDR3 reads CASSLGTRTGWDGYTF. CDR3 nucleotides: TGTGCCAGCAGCTTAGGAACGAGGACAGGGTGGGATGGCTACACCTTC.